This T cell receptor (beta chain) was recovered during a study of shared clonotypes between healthy human individuals. The overall study: A donor's plate count was three for CD4 naive and three for CD4 memory; CD8 naive had two and CD8 memory one. The study's findings and limits: Sampling included only blood; tissue repertoires likely differ.

This CDR3 comprises 14 residues. CDR1 is MNHEY, CDR2 SMNVEV, per germline (reference sequence). Trimming took 5 bases from V and 6 from J; bases not matched to a gene: 7. Each CD8 memory set brought CD45RO+ cells together with CCR7-negative CD45RA+ TemRA cells. Concerning this clone: Its antigen is unidentified.

TCRdb's copy holds only in-frame clones and misses some; the assay was immunoSEQ multiplex PCR. The sample shows approximately 400,000 clones, about 96% of them seen only once. Sequenced input: memory CD8+ T cells sorted from blood. As for subset: CD45RO+ cells pooled with CCR7-negative TemRA cells. This receptor was identified in a young man in good health. The genes are TRBV27 and TRBJ1-2; TRBD1 agrees at 9 bases. CDR3 nucleotides: TGTGCCAGCAGTCGCCGGGACAGGGTGGATGGCTACACCTTC. Its translation: CASSRRDRVDGYTF.